The 2 T cell receptor beta chains reported below all come from one sample, sequenced in a study of shared clonotypes between healthy human individuals (dated by TCRdb to 2019 to 2021). Receptor libraries were prepared by the immunoSEQ multiplex PCR assay. The source is immuneACCESS, and TCRdb retained only in-frame sequences with V and J called. Part of the clones is not carried over; for the studies checked, unresolved V genes explain less than half of this, and the remainder is unexplained. The sample table contains over a million clones; only one count was recorded for about 98.5% of them. 0.36% of the sample comes from the top ten. The source material was naive CD4+ T cells sorted from blood. Taken with the paper, the label for cell subset or site translates to: CD45RA+ positively selected. The origin of the receptors is a man aged 30 to 45 in good health.

The chain uses TRBV9 and TRBJ2-7; no clear D gene. V lost 1 base, J lost 4 bases, and 12 bases lay in between. The CDR3 runs to 14 residues. The germline gives CDR1 SGDLS, CDR2 YYNGEE. The CDR3 reads CASSVSFTQYEQYF. The CDR3 DNA reads as TGTGCCAGCAGCGTATCTTTCACACAATACGAGCAGTACTTC. Variable domain in full (rest from reference TRBV9 and TRBJ2-7): DSGVTQTPKHLITATGQRVTLRCSPRSGDLSVYWYQQSLDQGLQFLIQYYNGEERAKGNILERFSAQQFPDLHSELNLSSLELGDSALYFCASSVSFTQYEQYFGPGTRLTVT.

The rearrangement links TRBV28 to TRBJ2-7; TRBD1 might be the D (9 bases). Germline values: CDR1 MDHEN, CDR2 SYDVKM. V was pared by 2 bases and J by 3 bases, with 23 bases between. The CDR3 has 18 residues. This CDR3 is CASSLRLLIAGQGYEQYF. The CDR3 coding sequence is TGTGCCAGCAGTTTACGCCTACTGATAGCGGGACAGGGCTACGAGCAGTACTTC.